This T cell receptor (beta chain) was recorded in a study of blood T cell repertoires in COVID-19. TCRdb's table, derived via immunoSEQ multiplex PCR, lists solely in-frame clones and lacks some. The repertoire holds 65,000 to 85,000 clones, with about nine tenths as singletons. The trim removed 4 bases at V and 1 base at J, leaving 5 bases unmatched. CDR3 length equals 16 residues. CDR1 is SGHAT and CDR2 is FQNNGV in the germline V gene. The clonotype was recovered from a woman aged 18-29 years with acute or convalescent COVID-19. The sequencing sample was made of peripheral blood. The chain is built from TRBV11-2 and TRBJ2-3; TRBD2 aligns across 10 bases. The CDR3 spells CASSSLAGAGTDTQYF. The CDR3 DNA follows: TGTGCCAGCAGCTCCCTAGCGGGGGCGGGCACAGATACGCAGTATTTT.